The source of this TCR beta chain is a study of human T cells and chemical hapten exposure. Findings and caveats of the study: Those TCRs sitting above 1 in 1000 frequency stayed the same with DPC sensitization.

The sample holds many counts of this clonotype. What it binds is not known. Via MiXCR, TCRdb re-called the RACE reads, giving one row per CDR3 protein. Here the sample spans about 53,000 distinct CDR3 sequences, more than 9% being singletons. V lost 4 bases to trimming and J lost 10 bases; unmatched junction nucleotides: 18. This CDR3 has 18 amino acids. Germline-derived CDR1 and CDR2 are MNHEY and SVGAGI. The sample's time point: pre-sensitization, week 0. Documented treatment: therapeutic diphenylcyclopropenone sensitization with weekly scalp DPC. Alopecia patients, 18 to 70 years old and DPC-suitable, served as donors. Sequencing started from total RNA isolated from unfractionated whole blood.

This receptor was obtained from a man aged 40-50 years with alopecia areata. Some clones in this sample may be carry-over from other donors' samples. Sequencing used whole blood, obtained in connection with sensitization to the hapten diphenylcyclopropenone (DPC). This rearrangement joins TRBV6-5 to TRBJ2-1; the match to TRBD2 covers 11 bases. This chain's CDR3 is CASSSLVGLAGGVGEQFF. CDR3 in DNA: TGTGCCAGCAGTTCCTTGGTGGGGCTAGCGGGAGGCGTAGGAGAGCAGTTCTTC.